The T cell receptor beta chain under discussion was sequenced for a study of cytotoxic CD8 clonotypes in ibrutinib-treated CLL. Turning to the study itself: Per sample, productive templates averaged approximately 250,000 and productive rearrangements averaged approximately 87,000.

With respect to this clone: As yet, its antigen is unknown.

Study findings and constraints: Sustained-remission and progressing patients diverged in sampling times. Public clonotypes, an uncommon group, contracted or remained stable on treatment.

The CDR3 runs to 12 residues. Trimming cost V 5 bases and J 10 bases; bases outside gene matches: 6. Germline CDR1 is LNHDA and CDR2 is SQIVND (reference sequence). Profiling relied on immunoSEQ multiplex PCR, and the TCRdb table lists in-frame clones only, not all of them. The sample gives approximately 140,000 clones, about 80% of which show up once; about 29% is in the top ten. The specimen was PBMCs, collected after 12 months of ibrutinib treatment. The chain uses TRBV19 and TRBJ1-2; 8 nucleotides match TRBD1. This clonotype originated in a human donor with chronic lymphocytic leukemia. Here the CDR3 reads CASSFRGLDYTF. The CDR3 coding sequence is TGTGCCAGTAGTTTCAGGGGGCTAGACTACACCTTC.